This T cell receptor beta chain was documented in a study of T cells in Graves' hyperthyroidism and ophthalmopathy. This clonotype was counted at least ten times. The target antigen is unknown. Researchers took RNA transcripts and amplified the TCR beta CDR3 regions from them. HTBI primers were employed in a first-round RT-PCR of the TCR CDR3. Via MiXCR, TCRdb re-called the multiplex PCR reads, giving one row per CDR3 protein. Of about 260,000 distinct CDR3 sequences listed, 16% were seen once; the top ten hold around 30%. Exclusion of patients followed from uncontrolled infection, other autoimmune disease, pregnancy or lactation. Diagnoses used clinical symptoms, serum thyroxine and TRAb, thyroid ultrasound and orbital computed tomography. Study conclusions and caveats: A model of 13 V-J features distinguished ophthalmopathy from stable hyperthyroidism. Most clonotypes that expanded in the thyroid above 0.001 also showed up in blood.

Germline loops: CDR1 SGHAT, CDR2 FQNNGV. The J segment lost 2 bases and the V segment lost 4 bases, leaving 5 bases of the junction unmatched. This CDR3 region has 16 residues. The chain carries TRBV11-2 and TRBJ2-3; 11 nucleotides agree with TRBD2. Sequenced input: blood. The clonotype comes from a woman under 30 with Graves' ophthalmopathy. The CDR3 protein is CASSSGLAGLTDTQYF. CDR3 in DNA: TGTGCCAGCAGCTCCGGACTAGCGGGCCTCACAGATACGCAGTATTTT. Combining the CDR3 with reference TRBV11-2 and TRBJ2-3 gives the whole variable domain EAGVAQSPRYKIIEKRQSVAFWCNPISGHATLYWYQQILGQGPKLLIQFQNNGVVDDSQLPKDRFSAERLKGVDSTLKIQPAKLEDSAVYLCASSSGLAGLTDTQYFGPGTRLTVL.